One sample yielded the 27 T cell receptor beta chains listed below, sequenced in a study of beta chain features in type 1 diabetes. No antigens are known for them. Expressed TCRB transcripts got sequenced, as all isolated RNA was reverse transcribed. Sequenced by immunoSEQ multiplex PCR; TCRdb stores in-frame clones only, minus some. The profile covers hundreds of thousands of clones, with around 15% appearing a single time and 0.022% taken by the ten largest. Points from the study as a whole: Patients with Type 1 diabetes showed moderately but significantly shorter TCRB CDR3s in all four CD4+ subsets.

Material: naive CD4+ T cells from blood. Receptors were obtained from a man younger than 35 with type 1 diabetes.

V and J are TRBV10-3 and TRBJ1-1; 7 nucleotides align to TRBD1. V lost 6 bases and J lost 1; bases outside the gene matches: 5. Germline V gene lookup returns CDR1 ENHRY and CDR2 SYGVKD. The CDR3 extends over 14 amino acids. Here the CDR3 reads CAIRPGTENTEAFF. CDR3 nucleotide sequence: TGTGCCATCAGGCCGGGGACAGAGAACACTGAAGCTTTCTTT.

V usage is TRBV18 and J usage is TRBJ2-5; D assignment may be TRBD1 or TRBD2 (5 bases each). The ends were cut back, 4 bases at V and 1 base at J, with 7 bases in the middle. There are 13 residues in the CDR3. CDR1 is KGHSH, CDR2 LQKENI, per germline. The CDR3 DNA sequence: TGTGCCAGCTCACTGGGACCCCAAGAGACCCAGTACTTC. It yields the protein CASSLGPQETQYF.

In this sample, this clone turned up a few times. This chain links TRBV28 with TRBJ1-1; a weak D match, TRBD1 (6 bases). Germline V gives CDR1 MDHEN, CDR2 SYDVKM. There are 11 residues in the CDR3. Trimming cost V 7 bases and J 5 bases, with 8 bases left between them. This chain's CDR3 is CASKRGTEAFF. Written as DNA, the CDR3 is TGTGCCAGCAAGAGGGGGACTGAAGCTTTCTTT.

This clone was detected only a few times. CDR3 loop: CASSLQDGEAFF. Written as DNA, the CDR3 is TGCGCCAGCAGCTTGCAGGACGGTGAAGCTTTCTTT. V gene TRBV5-1 combines with J gene TRBJ1-1, with unresolved D. Trimming took 1 base from V and 7 from J, leaving 8 bases between them. The CDR3 is made up of 12 amino acids. Germline V gene lookup returns CDR1 SGHRS and CDR2 YFSETQ.

The sample holds a few counts of this clone. In DNA form, the CDR3 reads TGTGCCAGCAGTTACTCGATCCCTCCAAAGTCCTACGAGCAGTACTTC. Its protein is CASSYSIPPKSYEQYF. The chain joins TRBV6-5 to TRBJ2-7, with unresolved D. This CDR3 is built from 16 residues. CDR1 and CDR2 (germline): MNHEY, SVGAGI. The ends were cut back, 0 bases at V and 1 base at J, with 13 bases in the middle.

This clone was recorded a few times. The J gene is TRBJ1-6, the V gene TRBV6-1; D not resolved. V was shortened by 1 base and J by 8 bases, with 6 bases between the two germline ends. Looked up from germline, CDR1 is MNHNS and CDR2 is SASEGT. The CDR3 length is 13 residues. The CDR3 DNA reads TGTGCCAGCAGTGAAGTGGGAGATTCACCCCTCCACTTT. It translates to CASSEVGDSPLHF.

This chain uses TRBV30 with TRBJ2-1; 9 nucleotides line up with TRBD1. V lost 5 bases, J lost 6 bases, and 5 bases stayed unmatched. Per the germline V gene, CDR1 is GTSNPN and CDR2 is SVGIG (reference sequence). The CDR3 loop spans 13 amino acids. In DNA, the CDR3 is TGTGCCTGGGGGACAGGGTTGATCAATGAGCAGTTCTTC. Translating it yields CAWGTGLINEQFF.

This clone occurred a few times. V is TRBV7-9 and J is TRBJ1-6, with 7 bases matching TRBD1. In germline, CDR1 is SEHNR, CDR2 FQNEAQ (reference sequence). J gave up 5 bases and V 5 bases, and 9 bases lay outside the gene matches. This CDR3 comprises 16 residues. In DNA, the CDR3 is TGTGCCAGCAGCCAGACGGGACAGCAAAATAATTCACCCCTCCACTTT. Translation: CASSQTGQQNNSPLHF.

A few counts support this clone. The chain carries TRBV7-2 and TRBJ1-5; the D is unclear. Germline V lookup: CDR1 SGHTA, CDR2 FQGNSA. CDR3 size: 15 residues. V gave up 5 bases and J gave up 3 bases, with 14 bases separating them. The CDR3 nucleotides are TGTGCCAGCAGCGCACCGGGTGTCCCCAATCAGCCCCAGCATTTT. Its protein product is CASSAPGVPNQPQHF.

This clone occurred a few times. This sequence joins TRBV7-2 and TRBJ2-5; D possibly corresponds to TRBD1 (6 bases). The CDR3 covers 16 residues. V lost 5 bases, J lost 11 bases, and 27 bases lay in between. Looked up from germline, CDR1 is SGHTA and CDR2 is FQGNSA. The chain's CDR3 is CASSHPRRSGTRLQYF. CDR3 in DNA: TGTGCCAGCAGCCACCCGCGGCGGTCCGGGACACGTCTGCAGTACTTC.

V gene TRBV6-1 combines with J gene TRBJ2-1; D not resolved. Germline-derived CDR1 and CDR2 are MNHNS and SASEGT. Trimming took off 1 base at V and 1 base at J, with 11 bases between the two ends. The CDR3 spans 16 residues. Here the CDR3 reads CASSEGVKLSYNEQFF. The CDR3 nucleotides are TGTGCCAGCAGTGAAGGGGTGAAGCTTTCCTACAATGAGCAGTTCTTC.

Remarks on this clone: At the DNA level, this CDR3 is encoded by other sequences in the same sample as well. The V call is TRBV29-1, the J call TRBJ1-1; D gene uncertain. There are 11 residues in the CDR3. V lost 3 bases and J lost 4, with 6 bases in between. Germline V gene sequence: CDR1 SQVTM, CDR2 ANQGSEA. CDR3: CSVDLGTEAFF. The DNA for the CDR3 is TGCAGCGTTGATTTGGGCACTGAAGCTTTCTTT.

The gene calls are TRBV11-2 and TRBJ1-1; no clear D. Germline lookup yields CDR1 SGHAT and CDR2 FQNNGV. The CDR3 runs 15 residues. With 3 bases removed from V and 1 base from J, the gap between germline ends came to 12 bases. CDR3 DNA sequence: TGTGCCAGCAGCTTCCCTAAAGTTTCGAACACTGAAGCTTTCTTT. Its translation: CASSFPKVSNTEAFF.

The chain employs TRBV2 and TRBJ1-2; 8 nucleotides align to TRBD1. CDR3 length: 15 residues. V lost 7 bases and J lost 6; bases outside the gene matches: 13. The germline gives CDR1 SNHLY, CDR2 FYNNEI. The CDR3: CASITAGQGDNGYTF. CDR3 sequence (DNA): TGTGCCAGCATTACGGCTGGACAGGGAGACAATGGCTACACCTTC.

J is TRBJ1-1 and V is TRBV7-9; TRBD1 is a possible D gene (5 bases). Germline CDR1 is SEHNR and CDR2 is FQNEAQ (reference sequence). The CDR3 spans 13 residues. The V gene lost 6 bases and the J gene lost 3 bases, with 11 bases spanning the gap. The DNA of the CDR3 is TGTGCCAGCAGTTCCGGGACCTACACTGAAGCTTTCTTT. Translating gives CASSSGTYTEAFF.

This chain links TRBV9 with TRBJ1-2, with D unresolved. V gave up 1 base and J gave up 8 bases, with 12 bases separating them. Germline assignment: CDR1 SGDLS and CDR2 YYNGEE. This CDR3 has 13 amino acids. CDR3 sequence reads: CASSVNSERGYTF. Here the CDR3 DNA reads TGTGCCAGCAGCGTAAATTCGGAGCGCGGCTACACCTTC.

The chain uses TRBV5-1 and TRBJ2-1, with TRBD2 identical over 7 bases. In germline, CDR1 is SGHRS, CDR2 YFSETQ. This CDR3 comprises 15 residues. Trimming at V came to 0 bases and at J to 2 bases, leaving 2 bases not matched to a gene. This CDR3 reads CASSLGGSTYNEQFF. The DNA of the CDR3 is TGCGCCAGCAGCTTGGGCGGGAGCACCTACAATGAGCAGTTCTTC.

The chain joins TRBV6-6 to TRBJ2-1; 7 bases are shared with TRBD1. The CDR3 length is 12 residues. Trimming at V came to 5 bases and at J to 10 bases, leaving 5 bases not matched to a gene. Per germline, CDR1 MNHNY and CDR2 SVGAGI (reference sequence). The CDR3 sequence is CASSDDRAEQFF. CDR3 nucleotide sequence: TGTGCCAGCAGTGACGACAGGGCGGAGCAGTTCTTC.

This clone was picked up a small number of times. In the same sample, other DNA sequences code for this CDR3. The rearrangement links TRBV7-9 to TRBJ1-5, with D unresolved. CDR1 SEHNR and CDR2 FQNEAQ come from the germline V gene (reference sequence). V was clipped by 1 base and J by 7 bases, with 5 bases between them. The CDR3 extends over 12 amino acids. The DNA of the CDR3 is TGTGCCAGCAGCTTAGTTGGACAGCCCCAGCATTTT. The encoded protein is CASSLVGQPQHF.

V is TRBV5-5 and J is TRBJ2-5; D gene uncertain. From germline, CDR1 is SGHKS and CDR2 YYEKEE (reference sequence). The CDR3 consists of 13 residues. The V end lost 5 bases, the J end lost 5 bases, and 13 bases lay between the germline ends. For the CDR3, the DNA is TGTGCCAGCAGTGGTGGCAGGCGGGAGACCCAGTACTTC. Residues: CASSGGRRETQYF. The whole variable domain, remainder taken from reference TRBV5-5 and TRBJ2-5, is DAGVTQSPTHLIKTRGQQVTLRCSPISGHKSVSWYQQVLGQGPQFIFQYYEKEERGRGNFPDRFSARQFPNYSSELNVNALLLGDSALYLCASSGGRRETQYFGPGTRLLVL.

This rearrangement joins TRBV30 to TRBJ2-1; D not certain. This CDR3 comprises 11 residues. Germline CDR1 reads GTSNPN; CDR2 reads SVGIG (reference sequence). V was shortened by 2 bases and J by 10 bases, with 9 bases between the two germline ends. The CDR3 loop is CAWSLGREQFF. CDR3 coding DNA: TGTGCCTGGAGTTTAGGAAGAGAGCAGTTCTTC.

This chain links TRBV10-3 with TRBJ1-2; D unresolved. This CDR3 has 13 residues. Germline values: CDR1 ENHRY, CDR2 SYGVKD. The ends were cut back, 5 bases at V and 4 bases at J, with 11 bases in the middle. CDR3 amino acids: CAISLTVGYGYTF. CDR3 coding DNA: TGTGCCATCAGTTTAACAGTAGGCTATGGCTACACCTTC.

The rearrangement joins TRBV7-8 to TRBJ2-1; tentatively, D is TRBD2 (6 bases). Germline V CDR1 and CDR2: SGHVS, FQNEAQ. CDR3 length: 15 residues. The V and J ends lost 5 bases and 5 bases respectively, with 16 bases between them. CDR3 in amino acids: CASSPGRFSDNEQFF. In DNA, the CDR3 is TGTGCCAGCAGCCCAGGGAGGTTTAGCGACAATGAGCAGTTCTTC.

A note on this clone: Other DNA sequences in the same sample also yield this CDR3. The V gene is TRBV6-6, the J gene TRBJ2-1; 7 bases are a match to TRBD1. Per the germline V gene, CDR1 is MNHNY and CDR2 is SVGAGI (reference sequence). The CDR3 consists of 12 residues. Germline trimming cut 2 bases from V and 9 bases from J; bases unmatched to any gene: 1. CDR3 DNA sequence: TGTGCCAGCAGTTACCCAGGGGGTGAGCAGTTCTTC. Encoded protein: CASSYPGGEQFF.

The chain carries TRBV4-2 and TRBJ2-7; D is unclear. Germline values: CDR1 LGHNA, CDR2 YNFKEQ. CDR3 size: 13 residues. Trimming shortened V by 0 bases and J by 1 base, and 4 bases separated the two germline ends. CDR3 sequence reads: CASSQDGSYEQYF. In DNA form, the CDR3 reads TGTGCCAGCAGCCAAGACGGATCCTACGAGCAGTACTTC.

This rearrangement joins TRBV27 to TRBJ1-6; D is possibly TRBD1 (6 bases). The CDR3 is 14 amino acids. Germline V gene data show CDR1 as MNHEY and CDR2 as SMNVEV (reference sequence). V lost 5 bases to trimming and J lost 10 bases, with 15 bases between them. The CDR3 nucleotides are TGTGCCAGCAGTCCACCCGGGACACTATCACCCCTCCACTTT. Residues: CASSPPGTLSPLHF.

V gene TRBV30 combines with J gene TRBJ2-6, with unresolved D. V gave up 2 bases and J gave up 0 bases, with 11 bases separating them. Germline V CDR1 and CDR2: GTSNPN, SVGIG (reference sequence). The length of the CDR3 is 16 residues. The DNA of the CDR3 is TGTGCCTGGAGTAGTGACCGAATCTCTGGGGCCAACGTCCTGACTTTC. Protein product: CAWSSDRISGANVLTF.